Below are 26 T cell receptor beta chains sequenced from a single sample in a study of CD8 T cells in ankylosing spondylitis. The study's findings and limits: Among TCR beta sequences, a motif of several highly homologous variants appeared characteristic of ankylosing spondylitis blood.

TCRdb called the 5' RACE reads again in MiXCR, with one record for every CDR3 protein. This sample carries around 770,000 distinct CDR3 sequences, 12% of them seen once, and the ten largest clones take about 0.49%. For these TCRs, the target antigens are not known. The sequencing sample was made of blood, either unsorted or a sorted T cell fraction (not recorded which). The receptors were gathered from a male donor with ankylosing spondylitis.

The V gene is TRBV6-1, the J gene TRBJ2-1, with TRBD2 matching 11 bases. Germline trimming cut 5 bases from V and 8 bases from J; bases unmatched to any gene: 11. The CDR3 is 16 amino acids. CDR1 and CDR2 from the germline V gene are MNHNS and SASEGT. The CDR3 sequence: CASSRRTSGSMDEQFF. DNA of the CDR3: TGTGCCAGCAGTCGGCGTACTAGCGGGAGTATGGATGAGCAGTTCTTC.

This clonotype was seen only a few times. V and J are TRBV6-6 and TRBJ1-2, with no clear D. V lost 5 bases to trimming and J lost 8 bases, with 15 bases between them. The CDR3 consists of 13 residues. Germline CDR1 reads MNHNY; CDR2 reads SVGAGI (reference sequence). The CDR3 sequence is CASSPVLPSGYTF. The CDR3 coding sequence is TGTGCCAGCAGTCCCGTGCTTCCTTCGGGCTACACCTTC.

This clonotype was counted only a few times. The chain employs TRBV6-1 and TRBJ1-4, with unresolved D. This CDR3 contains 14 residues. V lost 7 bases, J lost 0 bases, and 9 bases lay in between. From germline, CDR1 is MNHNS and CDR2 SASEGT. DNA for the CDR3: TGTGCCAGCAAAGGGCTTGCAACTAATGAAAAACTGTTTTTT. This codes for CASKGLATNEKLFF.

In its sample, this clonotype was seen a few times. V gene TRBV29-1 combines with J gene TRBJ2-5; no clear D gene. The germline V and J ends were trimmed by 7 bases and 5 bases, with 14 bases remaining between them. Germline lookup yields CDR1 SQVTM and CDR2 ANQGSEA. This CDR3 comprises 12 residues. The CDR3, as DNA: TGCAGCGGAGGTTCGACCCAGGAGACCCAGTACTTC. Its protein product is CSGGSTQETQYF.

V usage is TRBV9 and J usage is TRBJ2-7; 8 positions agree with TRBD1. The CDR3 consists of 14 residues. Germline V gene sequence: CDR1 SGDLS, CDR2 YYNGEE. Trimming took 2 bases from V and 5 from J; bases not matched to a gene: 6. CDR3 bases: TGTGCCAGCAGCGTGACAGGGGACGAGAACGAGCAGTACTTC. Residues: CASSVTGDENEQYF.

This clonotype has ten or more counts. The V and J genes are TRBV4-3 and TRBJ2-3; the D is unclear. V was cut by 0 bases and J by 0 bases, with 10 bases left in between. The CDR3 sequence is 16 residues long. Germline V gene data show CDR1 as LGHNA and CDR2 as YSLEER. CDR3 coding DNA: TGCGCCAGCAGCCAAGATGCCTTAACTAGCACAGATACGCAGTATTTT. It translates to CASSQDALTSTDTQYF.

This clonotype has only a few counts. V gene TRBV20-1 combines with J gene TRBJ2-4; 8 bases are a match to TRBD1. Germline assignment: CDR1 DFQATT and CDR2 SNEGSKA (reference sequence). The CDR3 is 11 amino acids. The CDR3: CRAGTGNIQYF. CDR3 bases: TGCAGGGCAGGGACAGGAAACATTCAGTACTTC.

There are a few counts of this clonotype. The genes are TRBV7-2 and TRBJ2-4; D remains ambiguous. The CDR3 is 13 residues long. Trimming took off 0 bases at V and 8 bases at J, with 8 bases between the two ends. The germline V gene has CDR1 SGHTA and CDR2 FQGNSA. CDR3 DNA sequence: TGTGCCAGCAGCTTAGCTCGCAGAGACATTCAGTACTTC. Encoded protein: CASSLARRDIQYF. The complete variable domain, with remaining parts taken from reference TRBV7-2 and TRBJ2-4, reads GAGVSQSPSNKVTEKGKDVELRCDPISGHTALYWYRQSLGQGLEFLIYFQGNSAPDKSGLPSDRFSAERTGGSVSTLTIQRTQQEDSAVYLCASSLARRDIQYFGAGTRLSVL.

The CDR3 sequence is CASSTNVLTF. The CDR3 nucleotides are TGTGCCAGCAGCACGAACGTCCTGACTTTC. V is TRBV12-3 or TRBV12-4 and J is TRBJ2-6; D not resolved. Trimming took off 6 bases at V and 10 bases at J, with 4 bases between the two ends. This CDR3 is 10 amino acids long.

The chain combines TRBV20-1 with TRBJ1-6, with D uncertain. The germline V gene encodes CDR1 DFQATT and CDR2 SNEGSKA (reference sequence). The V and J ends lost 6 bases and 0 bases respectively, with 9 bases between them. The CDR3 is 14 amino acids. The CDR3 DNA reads TGCAGTGCGATAGTAAGCTCCTATAATTCACCCCTCCACTTT. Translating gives CSAIVSSYNSPLHF.

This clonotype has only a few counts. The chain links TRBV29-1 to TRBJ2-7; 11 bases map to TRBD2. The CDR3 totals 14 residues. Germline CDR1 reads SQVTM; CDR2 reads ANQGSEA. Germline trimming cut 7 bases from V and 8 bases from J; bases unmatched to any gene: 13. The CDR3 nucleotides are TGCAGCGCCGCGGGTGTAGCGGGAGGGCACAAGCAGTACTTC. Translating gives CSAAGVAGGHKQYF.

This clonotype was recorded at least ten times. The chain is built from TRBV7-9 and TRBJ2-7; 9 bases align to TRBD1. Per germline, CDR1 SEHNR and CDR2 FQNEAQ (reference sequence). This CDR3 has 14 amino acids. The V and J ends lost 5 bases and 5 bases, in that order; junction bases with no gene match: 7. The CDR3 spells CASSIGTGRDEQYF. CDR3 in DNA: TGTGCCAGCAGCATCGGGACAGGGAGGGACGAGCAGTACTTC.

CDR3 sequence: CASSFRNPNTEAFF. The CDR3, as DNA: TGTGCCAGCAGCTTCAGGAACCCGAACACTGAAGCTTTCTTT. The genes are TRBV7-9 and TRBJ1-1, with D hard to call. With 3 bases removed from V and 1 base from J, the gap between germline ends came to 9 bases. The CDR3 totals 14 residues. Germline values: CDR1 SEHNR, CDR2 FQNEAQ (reference sequence).

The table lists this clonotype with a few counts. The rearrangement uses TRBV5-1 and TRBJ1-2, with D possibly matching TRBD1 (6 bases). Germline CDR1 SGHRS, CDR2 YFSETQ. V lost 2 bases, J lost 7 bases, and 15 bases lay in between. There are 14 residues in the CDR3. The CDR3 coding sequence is TGCGCCAGCAGCTTTGCACAGGGTCGGCGTGGCTACACCTTC. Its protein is CASSFAQGRRGYTF.

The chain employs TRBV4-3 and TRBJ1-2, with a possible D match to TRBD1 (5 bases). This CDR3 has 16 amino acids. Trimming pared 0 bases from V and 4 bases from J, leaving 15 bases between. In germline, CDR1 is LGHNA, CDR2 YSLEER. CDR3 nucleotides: TGCGCCAGCAGCCAAGATGAGAAACAGGCTCGCTATGGCTACACCTTC. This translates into CASSQDEKQARYGYTF.

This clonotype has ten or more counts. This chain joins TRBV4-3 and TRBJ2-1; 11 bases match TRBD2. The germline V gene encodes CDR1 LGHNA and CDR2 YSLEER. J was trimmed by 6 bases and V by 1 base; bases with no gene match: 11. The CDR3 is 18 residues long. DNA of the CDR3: TGCGCCAGCAGCCAAGCTCTCGTAACTAGCGGGGGATCCAATGAGCAGTTCTTC. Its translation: CASSQALVTSGGSNEQFF.

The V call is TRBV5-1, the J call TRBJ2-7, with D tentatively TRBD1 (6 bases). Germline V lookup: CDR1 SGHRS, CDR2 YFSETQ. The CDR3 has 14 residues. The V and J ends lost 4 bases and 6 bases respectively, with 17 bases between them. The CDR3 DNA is TGCGCCAGCAGCCTAAATTCAGGGGTTGCCGAGCAGTACTTC. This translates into CASSLNSGVAEQYF.

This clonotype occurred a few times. CDR3 sequence reads: CASSPLTSSYQAKNIQYF. The CDR3 DNA follows: TGTGCCAGCAGCCCCTTGACTTCTAGCTATCAAGCCAAAAACATTCAGTACTTC. The V and J genes are TRBV14 and TRBJ2-4; D perhaps matches TRBD2 (5 bases). The germline V gene encodes CDR1 SGHDN and CDR2 FVKESK. V was pared by 4 bases and J by 0 bases, with 19 bases between. The CDR3 has 18 amino acids.

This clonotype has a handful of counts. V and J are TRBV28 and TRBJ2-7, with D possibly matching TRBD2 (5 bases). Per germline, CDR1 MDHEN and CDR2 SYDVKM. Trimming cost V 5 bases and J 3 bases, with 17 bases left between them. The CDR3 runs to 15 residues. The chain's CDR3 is CASSTDGGSGYEQYF. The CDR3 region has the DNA TGTGCCAGCAGTACGGACGGCGGGTCAGGCTACGAGCAGTACTTC.

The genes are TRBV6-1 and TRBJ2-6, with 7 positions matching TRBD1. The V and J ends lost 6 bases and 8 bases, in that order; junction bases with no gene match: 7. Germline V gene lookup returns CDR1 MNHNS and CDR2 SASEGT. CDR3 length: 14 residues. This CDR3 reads CASRNDRATNVLTF. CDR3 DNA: TGTGCCAGCAGGAATGACAGGGCGACCAACGTCCTGACTTTC.

The CDR3 region has the DNA TGTGCCAGCAGTGTCCCCCAGCGGGGGTTCTGGACAGATACGCAGTATTTT. Protein: CASSVPQRGFWTDTQYF. The chain couples TRBV25-1 to TRBJ2-3; TRBD2 matches at 8 bases. CDR1 is MGHDK, CDR2 SYGVNS, per germline. J was trimmed by 3 bases and V by 4 bases; bases with no gene match: 12. This CDR3 has 17 amino acids. The entire variable domain, with the rest obtained from reference TRBV25-1 and TRBJ2-3, is as follows: EADIYQTPRYLVIGTGKKITLECSQTMGHDKMYWYQQDPGMELHLIHYSYGVNSTEKGDLSSESTVSRIRTEHFPLTLESARPSHTSQYLCASSVPQRGFWTDTQYFGPGTRLTVL.

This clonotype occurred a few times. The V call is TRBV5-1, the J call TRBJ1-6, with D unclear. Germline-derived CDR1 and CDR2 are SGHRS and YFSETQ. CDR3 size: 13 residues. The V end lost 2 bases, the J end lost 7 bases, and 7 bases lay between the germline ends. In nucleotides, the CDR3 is TGCGCCAGCAGCTTTTCCCCGAATTCACCCCTCCACTTT. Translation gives CASSFSPNSPLHF.

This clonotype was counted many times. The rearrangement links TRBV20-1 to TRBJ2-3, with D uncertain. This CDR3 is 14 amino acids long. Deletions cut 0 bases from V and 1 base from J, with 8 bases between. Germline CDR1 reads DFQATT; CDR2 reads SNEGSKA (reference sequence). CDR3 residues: CSARDLDRTDTQYF. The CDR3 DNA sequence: TGCAGTGCTAGAGATCTGGACCGCACAGATACGCAGTATTTT.

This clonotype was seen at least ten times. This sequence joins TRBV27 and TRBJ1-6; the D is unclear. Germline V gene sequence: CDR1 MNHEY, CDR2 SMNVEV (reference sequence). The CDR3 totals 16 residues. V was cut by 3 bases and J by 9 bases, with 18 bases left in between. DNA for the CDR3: TGTGCCAGCAGTTTGTTGACCGACCCCTCCGGTTCACCCCTCCACTTT. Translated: CASSLLTDPSGSPLHF.

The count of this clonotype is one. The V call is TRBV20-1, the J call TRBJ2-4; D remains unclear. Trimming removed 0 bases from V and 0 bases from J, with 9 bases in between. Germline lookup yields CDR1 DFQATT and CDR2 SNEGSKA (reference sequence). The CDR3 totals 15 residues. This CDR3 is CSAREPALAKNIQYF. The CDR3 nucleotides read TGCAGTGCTAGAGAGCCAGCGCTAGCCAAAAACATTCAGTACTTC.

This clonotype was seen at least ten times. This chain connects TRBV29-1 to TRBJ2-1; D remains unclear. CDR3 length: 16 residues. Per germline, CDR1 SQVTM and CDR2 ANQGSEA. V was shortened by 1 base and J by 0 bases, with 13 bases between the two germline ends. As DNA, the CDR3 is TGCAGCGTTGAAGTTGGAGACGCAAGCTCCTACAATGAGCAGTTCTTC. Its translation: CSVEVGDASSYNEQFF.